Listed here is a single T cell receptor (beta chain). Its matching antigen is unknown. The V and J ends lost 4 bases and 5 bases respectively, with 13 bases between them. This CDR3 region has 14 residues. CDR1 is LGHDT and CDR2 is YNNKEL in the germline V gene (reference sequence). This entry comes from a study of CD8 T cells in ankylosing spondylitis. Findings and limits, study-wide: There was reportedly significant enrichment of clones that were disease-linked in matched ankylosing spondylitis synovial fluid.

TCRdb reanalysed the 5' RACE reads using MiXCR and keeps one entry per CDR3 protein. Among fewer than 250,000 distinct CDR3 sequences listed, over 9.5% were seen once. The receptor was isolated from a male donor with ankylosing spondylitis or in good health (not recorded which). Material for sequencing was blood, either unsorted or a sorted T cell fraction (not recorded which). The chain combines TRBV3-1 with TRBJ2-3; D gene unclear. The CDR3 DNA follows: TGTGCCAGCAGCCGGGCTCCTTGGAGAGATACGCAGTATTTT. Translating gives CASSRAPWRDTQYF.